The 5 T cell receptor beta chains below come from one sample, sequenced in a study of blood T cells in healthy people across ages. The use of a sample-barcoded 5' primer and a J-beta primer mix characterized a second PCR of roughly 7 to 12 cycles. One entry per CDR3 protein results from TCRdb running MiXCR on the 5' RACE reads. This table holds more than 650,000 distinct CDR3 sequences, 22% found once. Sequencing used blood. All receptors derive from a man in his 70s in good health.

The V gene is TRBV7-9, the J gene TRBJ2-1; possibly TRBD2 for D (5 bases). Trimming took off 2 bases at V and 6 bases at J, with 8 bases between the two ends. Germline V gene sequence: CDR1 SEHNR, CDR2 FQNEAQ (reference sequence). The CDR3 is 13 residues long. The CDR3 DNA sequence: TGTGCCAGCAGCTTAACCCTAGCCAATGAGCAGTTCTTC. Its translation is CASSLTLANEQFF. Using reference TRBV7-9 and TRBJ2-1 for the parts outside the CDR3, the full variable domain is DTGVSQNPRHKITKRGQNVTFRCDPISEHNRLYWYRQTLGQGPEFLTYFQNEAQLEKSRLLSDRFSAERPKGSFSTLEIQRTEQGDSAMYLCASSLTLANEQFFGPGTRLTVL.

The V gene is TRBV6-5, the J gene TRBJ2-1; unclear D gene. Germline CDR1 MNHEY, CDR2 SVGAGI. CDR3 length equals 16 residues. V dropped 2 bases and J dropped 1 base, with 12 bases sitting between them. The DNA for the CDR3 is TGTGCCAGCAGTTACGGGCTGCTACTATCCTACAATGAGCAGTTCTTC. Its translation is CASSYGLLLSYNEQFF.

V is TRBV14 and J is TRBJ2-5; perhaps TRBD2 as D (5 bases). Trimming stripped 4 bases from V and 1 base from J, with 13 bases between. Germline V lookup: CDR1 SGHDN, CDR2 FVKESK. The CDR3 has 15 amino acids. The CDR3 DNA is TGTGCCAGCAGCCGAAGACCAGCGGTCCAAGAGACCCAGTACTTC. It translates to CASSRRPAVQETQYF. Complete variable domain (other parts from reference TRBV14 and TRBJ2-5): EAGVTQFPSHSVIEKGQTVTLRCDPISGHDNLYWYRRVMGKEIKFLLHFVKESKQDESGMPNNRFLAERTGGTYSTLKVQPAELEDSGVYFCASSRRPAVQETQYFGPGTRLLVL.

This clonotype was observed a few times. The chain is built from TRBV7-9 and TRBJ1-3; D gene unclear. This CDR3 contains 16 residues. Germline V gene sequence: CDR1 SEHNR, CDR2 FQNEAQ (reference sequence). Deletions cut 7 bases from V and 2 bases from J, with 18 bases between. The CDR3 loop is CASTDNGRATGNTIYF. The DNA for the CDR3 is TGTGCCAGCACCGACAACGGCCGGGCAACTGGAAACACCATATATTTT.

V and J are TRBV9 and TRBJ2-1; tentatively, D is TRBD1 or TRBD2 (7 bases each). CDR3 length: 16 residues. Germline CDR1 and CDR2: SGDLS and YYNGEE. With 4 bases removed from V and 4 bases from J, the gap between germline ends came to 18 bases. The CDR3 bases are TGTGCCAGCAGCATCAGGGAGGGGGCGGCGTACAATGAGCAGTTCTTC. Its protein is CASSIREGAAYNEQFF.